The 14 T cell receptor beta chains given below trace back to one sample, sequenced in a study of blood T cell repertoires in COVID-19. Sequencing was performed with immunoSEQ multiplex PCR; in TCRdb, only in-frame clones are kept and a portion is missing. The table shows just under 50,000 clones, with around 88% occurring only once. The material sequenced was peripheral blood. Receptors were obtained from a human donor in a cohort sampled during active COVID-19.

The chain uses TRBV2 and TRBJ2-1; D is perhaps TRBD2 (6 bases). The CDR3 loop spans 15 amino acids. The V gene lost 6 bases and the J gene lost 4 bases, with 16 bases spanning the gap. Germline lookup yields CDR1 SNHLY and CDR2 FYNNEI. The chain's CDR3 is CASSAGPSDYNEQFF. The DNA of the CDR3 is TGTGCCAGCAGCGCGGGACCCTCCGATTACAATGAGCAGTTCTTC.

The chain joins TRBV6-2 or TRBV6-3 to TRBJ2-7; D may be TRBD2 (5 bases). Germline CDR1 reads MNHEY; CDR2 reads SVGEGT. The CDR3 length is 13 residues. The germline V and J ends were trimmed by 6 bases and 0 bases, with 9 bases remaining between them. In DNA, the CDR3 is TGTGCCAGCAGCTTGGACTTCTCCTACGAGCAGTACTTC. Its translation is CASSLDFSYEQYF.

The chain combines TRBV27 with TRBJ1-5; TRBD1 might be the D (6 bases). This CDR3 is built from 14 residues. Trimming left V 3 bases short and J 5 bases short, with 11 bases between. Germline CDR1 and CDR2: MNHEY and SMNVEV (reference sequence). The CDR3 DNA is TGTGCCAGCAGTTTGATACAGGGATATCAGCCCCAGCATTTT. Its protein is CASSLIQGYQPQHF.

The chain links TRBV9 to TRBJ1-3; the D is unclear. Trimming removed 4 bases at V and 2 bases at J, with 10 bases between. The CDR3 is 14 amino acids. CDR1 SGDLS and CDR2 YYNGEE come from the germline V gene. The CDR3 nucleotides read TGTGCCAGCAGCCCCAGTGGCCCTGGAAACACCATATATTTT. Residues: CASSPSGPGNTIYF.

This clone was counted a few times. The CDR3 DNA reads TGTGCCAGCAGTTCTTTGGACAGGGGAGGTCAGCCCCAGCATTTT. Translated, it gives CASSSLDRGGQPQHF. This chain links TRBV2 with TRBJ1-5, with TRBD1 matching 9 bases. Looked up from germline, CDR1 is SNHLY and CDR2 is FYNNEI. J gave up 6 bases and V 5 bases, and 8 bases lay outside the gene matches. This CDR3 spans 15 amino acids.

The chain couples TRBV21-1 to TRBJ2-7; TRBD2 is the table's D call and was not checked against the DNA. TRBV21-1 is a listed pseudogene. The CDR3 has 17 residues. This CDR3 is CARPKTGAREQSREQYF. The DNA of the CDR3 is TGTGCCAGGCCTAAAACAGGCGCCCGGGAGCAGAGTCGCGAGCAGTACTTC.

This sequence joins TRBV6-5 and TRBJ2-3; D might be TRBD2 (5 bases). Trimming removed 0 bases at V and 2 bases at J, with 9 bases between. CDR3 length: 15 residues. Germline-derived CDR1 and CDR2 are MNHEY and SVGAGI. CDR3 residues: CASSYSWGVTDTQYF. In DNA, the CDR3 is TGTGCCAGCAGTTACTCTTGGGGAGTCACAGATACGCAGTATTTT.

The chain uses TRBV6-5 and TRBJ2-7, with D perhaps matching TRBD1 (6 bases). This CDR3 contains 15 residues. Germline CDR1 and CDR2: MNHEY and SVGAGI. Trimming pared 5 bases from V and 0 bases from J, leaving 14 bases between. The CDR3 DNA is TGTGCCAGCAGTACCCGACAGGCCCCCTCCTACGAGCAGTACTTC. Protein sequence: CASSTRQAPSYEQYF.

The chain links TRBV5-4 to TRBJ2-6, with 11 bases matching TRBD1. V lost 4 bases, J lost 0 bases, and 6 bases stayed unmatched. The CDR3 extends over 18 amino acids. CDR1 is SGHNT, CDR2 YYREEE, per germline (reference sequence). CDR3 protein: CASSPPGTGGSGANVLTF. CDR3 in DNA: TGTGCCAGCAGCCCCCCCGGGACAGGGGGCTCTGGGGCCAACGTCCTGACTTTC.

CDR3 residues: CSASDRGYGYTF. DNA of the CDR3: TGCAGTGCTAGTGACAGGGGCTATGGCTACACCTTC. The chain couples TRBV20-1 to TRBJ1-2, with 8 bases fitting TRBD1. CDR3 size: 12 residues. Unmatched junction bases numbered 1, after V lost 3 bases and J lost 4 bases. CDR1 DFQATT and CDR2 SNEGSKA come from the germline V gene (reference sequence).

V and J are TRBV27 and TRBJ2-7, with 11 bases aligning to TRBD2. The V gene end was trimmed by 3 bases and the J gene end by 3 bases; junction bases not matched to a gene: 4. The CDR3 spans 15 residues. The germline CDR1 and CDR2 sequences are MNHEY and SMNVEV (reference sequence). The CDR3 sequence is CASSLRTSGFYEQYF. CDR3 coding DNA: TGTGCCAGCAGTTTGAGGACTAGCGGGTTCTACGAGCAGTACTTC.

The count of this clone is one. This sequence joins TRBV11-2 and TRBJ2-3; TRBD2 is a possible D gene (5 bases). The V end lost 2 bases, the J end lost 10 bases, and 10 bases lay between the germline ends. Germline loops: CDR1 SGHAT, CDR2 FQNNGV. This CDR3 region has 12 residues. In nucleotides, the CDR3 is TGTGCCAGCAGCTTAAGCGGATGGGCGCAGTATTTT. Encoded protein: CASSLSGWAQYF.

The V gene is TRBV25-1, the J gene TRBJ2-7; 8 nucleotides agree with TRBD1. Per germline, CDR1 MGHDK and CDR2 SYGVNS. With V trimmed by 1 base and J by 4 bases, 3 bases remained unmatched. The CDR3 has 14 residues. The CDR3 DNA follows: TGTGCCAGCAGTGAATTGAACAGGGGGTACGAGCAGTACTTC. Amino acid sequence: CASSELNRGYEQYF.

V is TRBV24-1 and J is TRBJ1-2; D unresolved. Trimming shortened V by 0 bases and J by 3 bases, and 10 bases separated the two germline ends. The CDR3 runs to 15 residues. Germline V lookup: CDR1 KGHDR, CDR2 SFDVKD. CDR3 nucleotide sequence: TGTGCCACCAGTGATTTGCCGGTATTTGACTATGGCTACACCTTC. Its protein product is CATSDLPVFDYGYTF.